This TCR beta chain appears in the sequencing data of a study of blood T cell repertoires in COVID-19. Whole-study context: There were acute and convalescent COVID-19 samples, and they came from the United States, Italy and Spain. In each case, the material was cDNA or gDNA derived from T cells, B-cell-depleted T cells, or PBMCs.

The data were produced by immunoSEQ multiplex PCR, yet TCRdb's version contains in-frame clones alone and is incomplete. The sample has around 240,000 clones, approximately 83% seen once. Germline CDR1 reads ENHRY; CDR2 reads SYGVKD. CDR3 size: 13 residues. Trimming shortened V by 2 bases and J by 6 bases, and 10 bases separated the two germline ends. The sequence derives from a woman aged 45-65 years with acute or convalescent COVID-19. The chain combines TRBV10-3 with TRBJ1-2; no firm D call. Sequences were obtained from peripheral blood. The CDR3 region is CAISEGEGDGYTF. The CDR3 DNA reads TGTGCCATCAGTGAGGGTGAGGGCGATGGCTACACCTTC.